The sequence of this TCR beta chain was determined in a study of blood T cell repertoires in COVID-19. Looking at the study overall: There were acute and convalescent COVID-19 samples, and they came from the United States, Italy and Spain. T cells, B-cell-depleted T cells, or PBMCs supplied cDNA or gDNA.

The ends were cut back, 4 bases at V and 5 bases at J, with 9 bases in the middle. Germline V gene sequence: CDR1 SNHLY, CDR2 FYNNEI. This CDR3 contains 13 residues. Original handling: Amplification of reference gene primers was used by the study to estimate nucleated cell counts. TCRdb keeps only in-frame clones here, not all; method: immunoSEQ multiplex PCR. That table supplies the V and J calls and clone size; D and trimming were determined from the DNA. The sample carries 180,000 or so clones, roughly 84% recorded once. This clone has only a few counts. The rearrangement joins TRBV2 to TRBJ1-3; D perhaps matches TRBD1 (5 bases). The sample taken for sequencing was peripheral blood. The sequence derives from a human donor with acute or convalescent COVID-19. The donor label of this sample is uncertain. Here the CDR3 reads CASSVGQRNTIYF. In DNA form, the CDR3 reads TGTGCCAGCAGTGTGGGGCAGAGAAACACCATATATTTT.